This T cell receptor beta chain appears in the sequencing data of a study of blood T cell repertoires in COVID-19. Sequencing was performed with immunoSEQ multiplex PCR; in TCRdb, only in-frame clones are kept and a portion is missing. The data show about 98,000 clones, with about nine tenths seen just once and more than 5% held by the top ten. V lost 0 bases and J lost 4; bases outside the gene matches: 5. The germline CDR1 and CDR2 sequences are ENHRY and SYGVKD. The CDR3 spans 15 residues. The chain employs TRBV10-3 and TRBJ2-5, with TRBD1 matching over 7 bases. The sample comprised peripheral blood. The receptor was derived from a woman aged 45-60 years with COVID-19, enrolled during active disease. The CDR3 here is CAISESYGTVETQYF. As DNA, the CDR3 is TGTGCCATCAGTGAGTCTTACGGGACAGTAGAGACCCAGTACTTC.